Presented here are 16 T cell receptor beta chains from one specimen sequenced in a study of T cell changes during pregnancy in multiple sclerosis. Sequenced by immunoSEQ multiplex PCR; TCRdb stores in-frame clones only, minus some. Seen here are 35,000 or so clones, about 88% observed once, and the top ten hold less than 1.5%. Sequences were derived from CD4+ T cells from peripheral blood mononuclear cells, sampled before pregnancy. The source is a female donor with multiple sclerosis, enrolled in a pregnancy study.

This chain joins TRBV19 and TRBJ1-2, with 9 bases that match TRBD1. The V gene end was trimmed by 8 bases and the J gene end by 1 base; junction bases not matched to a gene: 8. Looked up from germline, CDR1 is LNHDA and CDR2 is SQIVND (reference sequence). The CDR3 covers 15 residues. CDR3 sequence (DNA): TGTGCCAGTGCACTAGGGACAGGGCATAACTATGGCTACACCTTC. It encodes CASALGTGHNYGYTF.

The CDR3 DNA follows: TGTGCCAGTAGTATAGATGATGCGGCTAATGAAAAACTGTTTTTT. It codes for CASSIDDAANEKLFF. The gene calls are TRBV19 and TRBJ1-4; D uncertain. Germline V gene lookup returns CDR1 LNHDA and CDR2 SQIVND (reference sequence). V was cut by 0 bases and J by 3 bases, with 8 bases left in between. This CDR3 is 15 amino acids long.

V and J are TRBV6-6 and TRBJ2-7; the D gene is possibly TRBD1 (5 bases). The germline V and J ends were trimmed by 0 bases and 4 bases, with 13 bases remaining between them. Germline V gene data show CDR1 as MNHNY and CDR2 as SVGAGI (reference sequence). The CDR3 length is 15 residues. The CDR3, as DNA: TGTGCCAGCAGTTACTCATCAGGGTCAGGATACGAGCAGTACTTC. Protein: CASSYSSGSGYEQYF.

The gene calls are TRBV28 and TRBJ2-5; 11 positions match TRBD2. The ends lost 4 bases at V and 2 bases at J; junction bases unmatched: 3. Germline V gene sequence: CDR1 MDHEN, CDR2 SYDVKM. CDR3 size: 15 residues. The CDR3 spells CASSSTSGIQETQYF. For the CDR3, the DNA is TGTGCCAGCAGTTCGACTAGCGGGATACAAGAGACCCAGTACTTC.

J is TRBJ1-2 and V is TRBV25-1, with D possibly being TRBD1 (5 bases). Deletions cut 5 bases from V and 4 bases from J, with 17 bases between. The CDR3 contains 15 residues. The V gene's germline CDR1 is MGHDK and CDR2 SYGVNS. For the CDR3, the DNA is TGTGCCAGCAGTCCCCAGCGGGGACCTACCTATGGCTACACCTTC. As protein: CASSPQRGPTYGYTF.

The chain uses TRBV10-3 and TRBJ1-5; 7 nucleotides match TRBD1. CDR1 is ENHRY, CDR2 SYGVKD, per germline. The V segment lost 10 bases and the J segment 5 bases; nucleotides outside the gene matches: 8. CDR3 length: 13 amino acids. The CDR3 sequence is CATVEGADQPQHF. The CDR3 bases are TGTGCCACGGTGGAGGGGGCCGATCAGCCCCAGCATTTT.

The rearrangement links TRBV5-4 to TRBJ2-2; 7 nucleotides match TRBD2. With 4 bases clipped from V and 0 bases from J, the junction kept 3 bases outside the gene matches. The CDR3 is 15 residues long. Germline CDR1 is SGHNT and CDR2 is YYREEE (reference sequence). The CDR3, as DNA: TGTGCCAGCAGCCGGGACTACGCGAACACCGGGGAGCTGTTTTTT. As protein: CASSRDYANTGELFF.

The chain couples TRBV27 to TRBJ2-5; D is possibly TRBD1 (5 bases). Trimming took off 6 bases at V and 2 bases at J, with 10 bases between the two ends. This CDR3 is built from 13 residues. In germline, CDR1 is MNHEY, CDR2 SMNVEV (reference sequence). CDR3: CASSGHTQETQYF. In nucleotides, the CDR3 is TGTGCCAGCAGCGGACACACGCAAGAGACCCAGTACTTC.

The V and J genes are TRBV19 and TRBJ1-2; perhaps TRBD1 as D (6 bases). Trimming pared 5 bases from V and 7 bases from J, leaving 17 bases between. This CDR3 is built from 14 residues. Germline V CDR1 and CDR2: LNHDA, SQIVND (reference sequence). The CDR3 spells CASSGNRESSGYTF. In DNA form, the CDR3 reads TGTGCCAGTAGTGGAAACAGGGAAAGTAGTGGCTACACCTTC.

CDR3 sequence: CASSPGLAASTDTQYF. CDR3 sequence (DNA): TGCGCCAGCAGCCCAGGACTAGCGGCGAGCACAGATACGCAGTATTTT. The rearrangement uses TRBV5-1 and TRBJ2-3; TRBD2 aligns across 10 bases. Germline CDR1 and CDR2: SGHRS and YFSETQ. This CDR3 is built from 16 residues. With 4 bases clipped from V and 0 bases from J, the junction kept 5 bases outside the gene matches.

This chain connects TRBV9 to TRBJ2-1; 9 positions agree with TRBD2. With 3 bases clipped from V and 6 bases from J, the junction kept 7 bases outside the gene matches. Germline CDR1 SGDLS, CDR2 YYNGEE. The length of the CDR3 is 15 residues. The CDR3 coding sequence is TGTGCCAGCAGCGCCACTAGCGGGTTCTTCAATGAGCAGTTCTTC. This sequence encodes CASSATSGFFNEQFF.

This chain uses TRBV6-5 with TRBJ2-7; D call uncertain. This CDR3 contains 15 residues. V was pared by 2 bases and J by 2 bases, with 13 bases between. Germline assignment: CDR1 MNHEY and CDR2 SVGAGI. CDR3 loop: CASSYAASSTYEQYF. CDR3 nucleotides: TGTGCCAGCAGTTACGCGGCCAGTTCAACCTACGAGCAGTACTTC.

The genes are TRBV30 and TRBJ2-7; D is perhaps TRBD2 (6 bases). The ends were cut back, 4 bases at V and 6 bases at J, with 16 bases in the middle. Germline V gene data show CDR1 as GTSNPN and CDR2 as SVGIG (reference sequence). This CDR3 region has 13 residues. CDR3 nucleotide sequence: TGTGCCTGGAATTTGGGGGGTCTTCGCGAGCAGTACTTC. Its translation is CAWNLGGLREQYF. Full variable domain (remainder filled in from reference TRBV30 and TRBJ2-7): SQTIHQWPATLVQPVGSPLSLECTVEGTSNPNLYWYRQAAGRGLQLLFYSVGIGQISSEVPQNLSASRPQDRQFILSSKKLLLSDSGFYLCAWNLGGLREQYFGPGTRLTVT.

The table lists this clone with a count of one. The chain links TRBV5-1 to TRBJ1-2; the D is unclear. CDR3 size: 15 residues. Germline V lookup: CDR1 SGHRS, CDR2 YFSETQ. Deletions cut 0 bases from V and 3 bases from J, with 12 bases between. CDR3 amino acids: CASSLAVAQDYGYTF. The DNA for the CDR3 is TGCGCCAGCAGCTTGGCCGTGGCGCAGGACTATGGCTACACCTTC.

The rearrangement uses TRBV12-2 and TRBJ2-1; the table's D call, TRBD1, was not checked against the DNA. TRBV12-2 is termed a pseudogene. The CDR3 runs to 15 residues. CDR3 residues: CASRLGQGFYNEQFF. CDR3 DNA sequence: TGTGCAAGTCGCTTAGGGCAGGGGTTTTACAATGAGCAGTTCTTC.

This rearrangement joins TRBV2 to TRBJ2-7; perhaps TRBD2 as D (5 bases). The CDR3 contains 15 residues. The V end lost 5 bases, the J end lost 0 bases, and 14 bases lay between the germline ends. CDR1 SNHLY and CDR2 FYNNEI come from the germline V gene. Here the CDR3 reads CASSPDLRSSYEQYF. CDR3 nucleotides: TGTGCCAGCAGTCCGGACTTACGTAGCTCCTACGAGCAGTACTTC.